Listed below are T cell receptor beta chains from one sample, sequenced in a study of blood T cell repertoires in COVID-19. TCRdb's table, derived via immunoSEQ multiplex PCR, lists solely in-frame clones and lacks some. The sample records 140,000 to 150,000 clones, around 80% being singletons. Sample: peripheral blood. The source is a man in his fifties or sixties with acute or convalescent COVID-19. Each CDR3 is given with its conserved first and last residue. D genes are given only for firm matches. Rows may omit the clone size; those that give it use once, few, many or a size class.

TGTGCCTCTATTGAGGGAGGGAACACTGAAGCTTTCTTT	CASIEGGNTEAFF	TRBV30	TRBJ1-1	-	-
TGTGCCAGCAAGGCCACAGCCTCTGGAAACACCATATATTTT	CASKATASGNTIYF	TRBV6-7	TRBJ1-3	-	-
TGTGCCAGTAGTATAGATCGCCCCACAGGGGGCAATGGCTACACCTTC	CASSIDRPTGGNGYTF	TRBV19	TRBJ1-2	TRBD1	-
TGTGCCAGCAGAGTAGGGGGCGCGGACTATGGCTACACCTTC	CASRVGGADYGYTF	TRBV28	TRBJ1-2	TRBD1	-
TGTGCCTGGAGTGTACGCGGGGATATGTACAATGAGCAGTTCTTC	CAWSVRGDMYNEQFF	TRBV30	TRBJ2-1	-	-
TGTGCCAGCAGCCAAGATATCCCTACCTCTGGAAACACCATATATTTT	CASSQDIPTSGNTIYF	TRBV3-1/TRBV3-2	TRBJ1-3	-	-
TGTGCCAGCAGAGGGGGCGTGAATCAGCCCCAGCATTTT	CASRGGVNQPQHF	TRBV6-5	TRBJ1-5	TRBD1	few
TGTGCCAGCAGTCCGGGACAGGGATTTACGGAGACCCAGTACTTC	CASSPGQGFTETQYF	TRBV6-5	TRBJ2-5	TRBD1	-
TGTGCCAGCAGCCTACAGATCTACGAGCAGTACTTC	CASSLQIYEQYF	TRBV7-9	TRBJ2-7	-	-
TGTGCCAGCAGCTTTGACGGCAGGGGGTCCTACGAGCAGTACTTC	CASSFDGRGSYEQYF	TRBV12-1	TRBJ2-7	-	few
TGCGCCAGCAGCTCTGGGGGGAGCTCCTACAATGAGCAGTTCTTC	CASSSGGSSYNEQFF	TRBV5-1	TRBJ2-1	-	-
TGTGCCAGCAGCCAAGATCTGGGGACTAGCGGCTACAATGAGCAGTTCTTC	CASSQDLGTSGYNEQFF	TRBV3-1/TRBV3-2	TRBJ2-1	TRBD2	few
TGTGCCAGCTCAGACAGGGGGCGCGGTGAAAAACTGTTTTTT	CASSDRGRGEKLFF	TRBV18	TRBJ1-4	TRBD1	-
TGTGCCAGCAGCTTAGTGCGGGGTACTTTTGCTAGCACAGATACGCAGTATTTT	CASSLVRGTFASTDTQYF	TRBV7-8	TRBJ2-3	-	few
TGTGCCACCAGTGATAGCGAGGAGCCATTAAGCACAGATACGCAGTATTTT	CATSDSEEPLSTDTQYF	TRBV24-1	TRBJ2-3	-	-
TGTGCCAGCAGCTGGAAGGGGGCCTCCTACAATGAGCAGTTCTTC	CASSWKGASYNEQFF	TRBV7-8	TRBJ2-1	TRBD1	few
TGTGCCATCAGAGACAGGGACACCGGGGAGCTGTTTTTT	CAIRDRDTGELFF	TRBV10-3	TRBJ2-2	TRBD1	-
TGTGCCAGCAGCCTCGGGGGGGCGGGGCTTACAGATACGCAGTATTTT	CASSLGGAGLTDTQYF	TRBV9	TRBJ2-3	TRBD2	-
TGTGCCTGGAGGGGACGAACAGGGAAGACCACAGATACGCAGTATTTT	CAWRGRTGKTTDTQYF	TRBV30	TRBJ2-3	-	-
TGTGCCAGCAGCTTAGAGCGGGGGGCAGTCCAAGAGACCCAGTACTTC	CASSLERGAVQETQYF	TRBV13	TRBJ2-5	TRBD2	once
TGCAGCGTTGACGGGACAGGGTCTGGTGAAGCTTTCTTT	CSVDGTGSGEAFF	TRBV29-1	TRBJ1-1	TRBD1	-
TGTGCCAGCAGCTTCGGACAGACCTCTAGCTATGGCTACACCTTC	CASSFGQTSSYGYTF	TRBV7-8	TRBJ1-2	-	-
TGCGCCAGCAGTCCACGAGTCCTCCAGGATCACGAGCAGTACTTC	CASSPRVLQDHEQYF	TRBV5-1	TRBJ2-7	-	-
TGTGCCAGCAGCCCCTTGATGGAGAGTGGCTACACCTTC	CASSPLMESGYTF	TRBV7-9	TRBJ1-2	-	-
TGTGCCAGCAGCGAACGGGGACAGGGGGCGCTAAAAACCGGGGAGCTGTTTTTT	CASSERGQGALKTGELFF	TRBV5-4	TRBJ2-2	TRBD1	many
TGTGCCAGTAGTATCGGGGGGGCAGGGCAAGAACAGCCCCAGCATTTT	CASSIGGAGQEQPQHF	TRBV19	TRBJ1-5	-	-